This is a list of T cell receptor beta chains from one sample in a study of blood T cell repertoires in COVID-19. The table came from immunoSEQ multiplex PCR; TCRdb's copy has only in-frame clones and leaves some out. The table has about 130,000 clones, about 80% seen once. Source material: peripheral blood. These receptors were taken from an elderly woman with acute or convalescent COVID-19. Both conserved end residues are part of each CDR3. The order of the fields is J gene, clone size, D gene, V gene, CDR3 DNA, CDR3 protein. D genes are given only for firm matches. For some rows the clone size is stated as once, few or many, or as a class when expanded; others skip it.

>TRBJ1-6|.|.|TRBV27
TGTGCCAGCAGTATCGGACAGTTCCATAATTCACCCCTCCACTTT
CASSIGQFHNSPLHF
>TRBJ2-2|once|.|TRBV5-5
TGTGCCAGCAGCTTGGCCAGGGCAGGAGGGAGGACCGGGGAGCTGTTTTTT
CASSLARAGGRTGELFF
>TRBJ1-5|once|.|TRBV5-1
TGCGCCAGCAGCCCGGGACTGACAAGCAATCAGCCCCAGCATTTT
CASSPGLTSNQPQHF
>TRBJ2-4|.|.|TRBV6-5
TGTGCCAGCAGTTACGGTGGAGGCATTCAGTACTTC
CASSYGGGIQYF
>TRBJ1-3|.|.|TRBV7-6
TGTGCCAGCAGCTTATTTACAGCACTCCCTATCAGCTCTGGAAACACCATATATTTT
CASSLFTALPISSGNTIYF
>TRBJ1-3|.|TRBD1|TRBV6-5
TGTGCCAGCAGCAACAGGGGGAGAGGAAACACCATATATTTT
CASSNRGRGNTIYF
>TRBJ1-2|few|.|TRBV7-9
TGTGCCAGCAGCATGGACAGATACTATGGCTACACCTTC
CASSMDRYYGYTF
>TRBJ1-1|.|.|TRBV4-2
TGTGCCAGCAGCCACCCTGCGGGGAACACTGAAGCTTTCTTT
CASSHPAGNTEAFF
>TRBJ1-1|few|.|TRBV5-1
TGCGCCAGCAGCCCCGGAGGGCGCGCCATGAACACTGAAGCTTTCTTT
CASSPGGRAMNTEAFF
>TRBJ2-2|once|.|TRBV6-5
TGTGCCAGCAGTTTCCCGACAGGGAGGTTGACCGGGGAGCTGTTTTTT
CASSFPTGRLTGELFF
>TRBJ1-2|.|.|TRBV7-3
TGTGCCAGCAGCCCATCCGGGACCAGGGGCTATGGCTACACCTTC
CASSPSGTRGYGYTF
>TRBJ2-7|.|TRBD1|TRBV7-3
TGTGCCAGCAGCTTATACGGGACAGGGGTTTTCAACGAGCAGTACTTC
CASSLYGTGVFNEQYF
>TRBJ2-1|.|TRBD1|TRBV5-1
TGCGCCAGCAGCTTGGAGGACAGGGTAAGCTACAATGAGCAGTTCTTC
CASSLEDRVSYNEQFF
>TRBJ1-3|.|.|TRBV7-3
TGTGCCAGCAGCTTGAACCGGGGAAACACCATATATTTT
CASSLNRGNTIYF
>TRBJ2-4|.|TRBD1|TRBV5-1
TGCGCCAGCACCAGGACAGGGGAAAACATTCAGTACTTC
CASTRTGENIQYF
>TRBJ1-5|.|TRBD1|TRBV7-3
TGTGCCAGCAGCCTCCAGGGACAGAACAATCAGCCCCAGCATTTT
CASSLQGQNNQPQHF
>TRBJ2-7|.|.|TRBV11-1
TGTGCCAGCAGCTCTAACGCACCGGGATTCTCCTACGAGCAGTACTTC
CASSSNAPGFSYEQYF
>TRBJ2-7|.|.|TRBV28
TGTGCCAGCAACCCAACGGGGTGGAGTGGGCAGTACTTC
CASNPTGWSGQYF
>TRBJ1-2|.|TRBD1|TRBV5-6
TGTGCCAGCAGCAACCAGGGGGCCCCCCCCTATGGCTACACCTTC
CASSNQGAPPYGYTF
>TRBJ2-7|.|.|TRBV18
TGTGCCAGCTCACCAGGTCTAGGAACTACCGGGACACCGCATTACGAGCAGTACTTC
CASSPGLGTTGTPHYEQYF
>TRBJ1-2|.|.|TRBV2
TGTGCCAGCAGTGAGAATACAGGGAATGGCTACACCTTC
CASSENTGNGYTF
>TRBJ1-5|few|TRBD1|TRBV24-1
TGTGCCACTGGACAGGAGAATCAGCCCCAGCATTTT
CATGQENQPQHF
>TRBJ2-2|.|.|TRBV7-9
TGTGCCAGCAGCTTCGGGGAAAACACCGGGGAGCTGTTTTTT
CASSFGENTGELFF
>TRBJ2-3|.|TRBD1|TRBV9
TGTGCCAGCAGCGCCGGACAGGCGACGACTAGCACAGATACGCAGTATTTT
CASSAGQATTSTDTQYF
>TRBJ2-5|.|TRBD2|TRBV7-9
TGTGCCAGCAGCTTCGGACTAGCGGAAGAGACCCAGTACTTC
CASSFGLAEETQYF
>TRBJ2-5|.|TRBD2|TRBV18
TGTGCCAGCTCACCACCGGGATTAGCGGGGGGCGAGACCCAGTACTTC
CASSPPGLAGGETQYF
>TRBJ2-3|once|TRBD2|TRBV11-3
TGTGCCAGCAGCTTAGGGACTAGCGGGGACACAGATACGCAGTATTTT
CASSLGTSGDTDTQYF
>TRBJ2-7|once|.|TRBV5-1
TGCGCCAGCAGCTTCTCACAGGGAGTTACGTACGAGCAGTACTTC
CASSFSQGVTYEQYF
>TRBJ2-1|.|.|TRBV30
TGTGCCTGGAGTTGGAGGGTAGACAATGAGCAGTTCTTC
CAWSWRVDNEQFF
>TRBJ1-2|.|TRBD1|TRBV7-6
TGTGCCAGCAGCACGGGACAGGGGTATGGCTACACCTTC
CASSTGQGYGYTF
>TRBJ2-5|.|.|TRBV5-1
TGCGCCAGCAGCTTGTCTAACCAAGAGACCCAGTACTTC
CASSLSNQETQYF
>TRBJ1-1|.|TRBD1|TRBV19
TGTGCCAGTAGCCCTGGCCGGACAGGGGGTACTGAAGCTTTCTTT
CASSPGRTGGTEAFF
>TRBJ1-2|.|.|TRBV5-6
TGTGCCAGCAGCTTGGGACAGGTTATCCCTTTCTATGGCTACACCTTC
CASSLGQVIPFYGYTF
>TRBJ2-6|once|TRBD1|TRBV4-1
TGCGCCAGCAGGGACAGGGACCGCACTGGGGCCAACGTCCTGACTTTC
CASRDRDRTGANVLTF
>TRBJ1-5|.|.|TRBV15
TGTGCCACCAGCAGAGATAATGGGGGGAGCAATCAGCCCCAGCATTTT
CATSRDNGGSNQPQHF
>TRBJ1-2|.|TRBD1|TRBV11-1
TGTGCCATTCCCATGGACAGGTCCGCCACCTTC
CAIPMDRSATF
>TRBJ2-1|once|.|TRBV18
TGTGCCAGCTCACCAAACCCGGGGTATGAGCAGTTCTTC
CASSPNPGYEQFF
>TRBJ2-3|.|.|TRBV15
TGTGCCACCAGCAGAGATGGAGATACAGATACGCAGTATTTT
CATSRDGDTDTQYF
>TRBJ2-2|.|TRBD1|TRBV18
TGTGCCAGCTCACCGTGGGACAGGGCTTCCGGGGAGCTGTTTTTT
CASSPWDRASGELFF
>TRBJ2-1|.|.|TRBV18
TGTGCCAGCTCACCACCTTTCCAGTTGAGGGATGAGCAGTTCTTC
CASSPPFQLRDEQFF
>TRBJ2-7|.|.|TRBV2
TGTGCCAGCAGTGTGATATCCGGGGTGGAAGCCGAGCAGTACTTC
CASSVISGVEAEQYF
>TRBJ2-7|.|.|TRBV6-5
TGTGCCAGCAGTAACAGGGAGTACGAGCAGTACTTC
CASSNREYEQYF
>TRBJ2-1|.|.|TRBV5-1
TGCGCCAGCAGCCCAGCTTCTGGGCAAATCAATGAGCAGTTCTTC
CASSPASGQINEQFF
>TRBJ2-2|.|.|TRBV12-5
TGTGCTAGTGGCCGATCTTTCTGGGGTCAGGGAAACACCGGGGAGCTGTTTTTT
CASGRSFWGQGNTGELFF